The 18 T cell receptor beta chains in this list originate from one sample, sequenced in a study of response to subunit inactivated influenza vaccine. TCRdb reprocessed the RT-PCR reads via MiXCR and lists one record per CDR3 protein. The sample has a few hundred thousand distinct CDR3 sequences, approximately 20% seen once; the top ten hold over 9%. The material was PBMCs from blood, obtained approximately 20 months after vaccination. The receptor source for this set is a man aged 50 to 69 who received an inactivated influenza vaccine.

The chain couples TRBV7-2 to TRBJ1-5, with a weak D call TRBD1 (6 bases). CDR1 is SGHTA, CDR2 FQGNSA, per germline. The CDR3 totals 15 residues. With 1 base removed from V and 3 bases from J, the gap between germline ends came to 10 bases. CDR3 amino acids: CASSLEGGLNQPQHF. CDR3 nucleotides: TGTGCCAGCAGCTTAGAAGGGGGGCTCAATCAGCCCCAGCATTTT.

This clonotype appeared a few times. The chain joins TRBV2 to TRBJ2-2, with D possibly matching TRBD2 (5 bases). Germline loops: CDR1 SNHLY, CDR2 FYNNEI. V gave up 7 bases and J gave up 6 bases, with 15 bases separating them. The length of the CDR3 is 14 residues. The chain's CDR3 is CASTKSRGSGELFF. In DNA form, the CDR3 reads TGTGCCAGCACCAAATCCCGAGGGTCCGGGGAGCTGTTTTTT.

On this clonotype itself: The conserved phenylalanine or tryptophan is not found at the CDR3 terminus, so this likely reflects a read error. The chain joins TRBV20-1 to TRBJ1-1; TRBD1 agrees at 7 bases. Losses at the gene ends were 6 bases for V and 8 bases for J; bases not matched to a gene: 6. The CDR3 sequence is 11 residues long. CDR1 and CDR2 from the germline V gene are DFQATT and SNEGSKA (reference sequence). DNA of the CDR3: TGCAGTGCCTGGGGACAGAGAGAAGCTTTCTGT. Translating it yields CSAWGQREAFC.

This clonotype showed up just a few times. The V gene is TRBV3-1, the J gene TRBJ1-6; TRBD1 might be the D (5 bases). Germline CDR1 LGHDT, CDR2 YNNKEL (reference sequence). V lost 0 bases, J lost 7 bases, and 10 bases lay in between. The CDR3 runs to 15 residues. The CDR3 protein is CASSQDTGRNSPLHF. In DNA form, the CDR3 reads TGTGCCAGCAGCCAAGATACAGGAAGGAATTCACCCCTCCACTTT.

This clonotype was found a few times. The chain links TRBV10-2 to TRBJ1-2, with D maybe TRBD1 (6 bases). The length of the CDR3 is 15 residues. V lost 0 bases to trimming and J lost 6 bases, with 14 bases between them. Germline loops: CDR1 WSHSY, CDR2 SAAADI. This CDR3 reads CASSESSRQADGYTF. The CDR3 nucleotides read TGCGCCAGCAGTGAGTCCTCCCGACAGGCGGATGGCTACACCTTC.

V usage is TRBV6-2 or TRBV6-3 and J usage is TRBJ2-2; D unclear. The V end lost 1 base, the J end lost 4 bases, and 4 bases lay between the germline ends. This CDR3 has 13 amino acids. Germline CDR1 and CDR2: MNHEY and SVGEGT. The chain's CDR3 is CASSYYFTGELFF. In nucleotides, the CDR3 is TGTGCCAGCAGTTACTATTTCACCGGGGAGCTGTTTTTT.

This clonotype was found a few times. The J gene is TRBJ1-5, the V gene TRBV20-1, with TRBD1 matching over 7 bases. The CDR3 consists of 14 residues. J lost 5 bases, V lost 4 bases, and 8 bases had no gene match. CDR1 and CDR2 (germline): DFQATT, SNEGSKA (reference sequence). The CDR3 DNA sequence: TGCAGTGCTACGACAGGGATAGGGTATCAGCCCCAGCATTTT. Translation gives CSATTGIGYQPQHF.

This clonotype was counted ten times or more. This chain connects TRBV6-1 to TRBJ1-2; D remains unclear. In germline, CDR1 is MNHNS, CDR2 SASEGT. The V end lost 3 bases, the J end lost 7 bases, and 15 bases lay between the germline ends. The CDR3 extends over 14 amino acids. The CDR3 spells CASSDGWGEGGYTF. The CDR3 DNA reads as TGTGCCAGCAGTGACGGCTGGGGAGAGGGTGGCTACACCTTC.

The rearrangement joins TRBV11-2 to TRBJ1-1; D gene ambiguous. The CDR3 runs to 15 residues. Germline V gene lookup returns CDR1 SGHAT and CDR2 FQNNGV. V lost 2 bases to trimming and J lost 2 bases, with 12 bases between them. The CDR3 is CASSLRFGVNTEAFF. The DNA for the CDR3 is TGTGCCAGCAGCTTAAGGTTCGGGGTTAACACTGAAGCTTTCTTT.

This clonotype was detected only a few times. The gene calls are TRBV9 and TRBJ1-1; unclear D gene. Germline V CDR1 and CDR2: SGDLS, YYNGEE. The CDR3 covers 13 residues. V gave up 7 bases and J gave up 3 bases, with 13 bases separating them. CDR3 loop: CASAALTYTEAFF. The CDR3 DNA reads as TGTGCCAGCGCTGCTCTGACCTACACTGAAGCTTTCTTT.

The chain has TRBV11-2 and TRBJ1-6; D uncertain. CDR3 length equals 14 residues. V lost 4 bases, J lost 5 bases, and 9 bases lay in between. The germline V gene encodes CDR1 SGHAT and CDR2 FQNNGV. CDR3 amino acids: CASSSSPDNSPLHF. DNA of the CDR3: TGTGCCAGCAGCTCGTCCCCTGATAATTCACCCCTCCACTTT.

As for this clonotype: The CDR3 does not end in the conserved phenylalanine or tryptophan, so this is likely a read error. The V call is TRBV4-2, the J call TRBJ2-3; possible D gene TRBD2, 5 bases. This CDR3 is 15 amino acids long. In germline, CDR1 is LGHNA, CDR2 YNFKEQ. Trimming shortened V by 2 bases and J by 10 bases, and 19 bases separated the two germline ends. CDR3 protein: CASSQSLVDGVAQYI. The CDR3 DNA sequence: TGTGCCAGCAGCCAATCACTGGTAGACGGGGTTGCGCAGTATATT.

The chain couples TRBV7-9 to TRBJ1-2, with a possible D match to TRBD1 (5 bases). V was trimmed by 5 bases and J by 9 bases, leaving 10 bases between them. Germline V CDR1 and CDR2: SEHNR, FQNEAQ (reference sequence). The CDR3 runs 11 residues. This CDR3 is CASSPGSCYTF. CDR3 coding DNA: TGTGCCAGCAGCCCAGGGTCTTGCTACACCTTC.

This clonotype has a handful of counts. The chain couples TRBV10-3 to TRBJ1-6; no definite D call. This CDR3 region has 12 residues. Germline CDR1 reads ENHRY; CDR2 reads SYGVKD. V was clipped by 3 bases and J by 15 bases, with 12 bases between them. CDR3 sequence reads: CAISEGPMDLHF. For the CDR3, the DNA is TGTGCCATCAGTGAAGGGCCCATGGACCTCCACTTT.

This clonotype has ten or more counts. This chain links TRBV20-1 with TRBJ1-2; no clear D. CDR1 and CDR2 (germline): DFQATT, SNEGSKA (reference sequence). The CDR3 is 12 residues long. The V end lost 1 base, the J end lost 2 bases, and 5 bases lay between the germline ends. CDR3 in DNA: TGCAGTGCTAGAGCCGACAACTATGGCTACACCTTC. This encodes CSARADNYGYTF.

The chain is built from TRBV5-1 and TRBJ2-7, with D perhaps TRBD1 (5 bases). Looked up from germline, CDR1 is SGHRS and CDR2 is YFSETQ. The CDR3 is made up of 13 amino acids. With 4 bases removed from V and 3 bases from J, the gap between germline ends came to 11 bases. The CDR3 loop reads CASSPQTDYEQYF. The CDR3 DNA reads as TGCGCCAGCAGCCCGCAGACAGACTACGAGCAGTACTTC.

The chain joins TRBV11-3 to TRBJ2-3, with 7 bases lining up with TRBD1. Germline lookup yields CDR1 SGHNT and CDR2 YENEEA. After removal of 2 bases from V and 3 bases from J, the junction contained 5 bases not matched to a gene. The CDR3 loop spans 15 amino acids. CDR3 sequence: CASSLRSTGTDTQYF. The CDR3 bases are TGTGCCAGCAGCTTACGATCGACAGGGACAGATACGCAGTATTTT. The entire variable domain, with the rest obtained from reference TRBV11-3 and TRBJ2-3, is as follows: EAGVVQSPRYKIIEKKQPVAFWCNPISGHNTLYWYLQNLGQGPELLIRYENEEAVDDSQLPKDRFSAERLKGVDSTLKIQPAELGDSAVYLCASSLRSTGTDTQYFGPGTRLTVL.

J is TRBJ2-1 and V is TRBV7-2; 7 bases align to TRBD1. Trimming at V came to 0 bases and at J to 0 bases, leaving 11 bases not matched to a gene. This CDR3 is 19 amino acids long. Germline assignment: CDR1 SGHTA and CDR2 FQGNSA. The CDR3 reads CASSLARPGQVSSYNEQFF. CDR3 DNA: TGTGCCAGCAGCTTAGCCCGGCCCGGACAGGTTAGCTCCTACAATGAGCAGTTCTTC.